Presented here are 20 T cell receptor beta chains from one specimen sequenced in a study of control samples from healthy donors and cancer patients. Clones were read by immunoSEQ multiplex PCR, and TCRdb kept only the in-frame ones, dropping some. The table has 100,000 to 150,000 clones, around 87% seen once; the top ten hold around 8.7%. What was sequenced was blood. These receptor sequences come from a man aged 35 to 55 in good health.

The CDR3 DNA follows: TGCGCCAGCAGTGAGTCACCGCAGGGGGTCTACGAGCAGTACTTC. This gives the protein CASSESPQGVYEQYF. The V gene is TRBV10-1, the J gene TRBJ2-7; 7 bases fit TRBD1. CDR1 and CDR2 from the germline V gene are WNHNN and SYGVQD (reference sequence). The CDR3 is 15 amino acids. Trimming cost V 0 bases and J 3 bases; bases outside gene matches: 5.

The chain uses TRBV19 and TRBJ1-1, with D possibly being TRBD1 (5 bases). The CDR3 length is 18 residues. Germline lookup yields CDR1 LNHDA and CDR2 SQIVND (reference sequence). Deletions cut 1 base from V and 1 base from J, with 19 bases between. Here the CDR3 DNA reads TGTGCCAGTAGTATAGGTATCGGGGGACCCAGGAAGAACACTGAAGCTTTCTTT. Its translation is CASSIGIGGPRKNTEAFF.

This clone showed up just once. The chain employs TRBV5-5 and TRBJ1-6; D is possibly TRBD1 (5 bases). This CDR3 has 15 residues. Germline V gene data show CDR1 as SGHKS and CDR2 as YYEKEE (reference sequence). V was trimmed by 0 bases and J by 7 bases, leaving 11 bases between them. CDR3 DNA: TGTGCCAGCAGCTTGGAGGGACGGAAGAATTCACCCCTCCACTTT. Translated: CASSLEGRKNSPLHF.

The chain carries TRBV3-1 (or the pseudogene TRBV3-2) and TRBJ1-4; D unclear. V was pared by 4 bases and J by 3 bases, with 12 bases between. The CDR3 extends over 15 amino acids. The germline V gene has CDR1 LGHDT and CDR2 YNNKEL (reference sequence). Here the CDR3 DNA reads TGTGCCAGCAGCCCCCAGTTGAGGTCTAATGAAAAACTGTTTTTT. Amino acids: CASSPQLRSNEKLFF.

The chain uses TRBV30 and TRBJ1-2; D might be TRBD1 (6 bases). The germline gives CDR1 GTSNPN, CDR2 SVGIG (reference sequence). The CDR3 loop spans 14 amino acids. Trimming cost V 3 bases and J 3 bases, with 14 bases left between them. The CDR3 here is CAWRELDSDYGYTF. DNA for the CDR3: TGTGCCTGGAGGGAGTTGGACAGTGACTATGGCTACACCTTC.

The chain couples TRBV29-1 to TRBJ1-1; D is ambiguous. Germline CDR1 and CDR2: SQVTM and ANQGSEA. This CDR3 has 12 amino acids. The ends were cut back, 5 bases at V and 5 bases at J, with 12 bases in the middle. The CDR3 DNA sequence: TGCAGCGTTAGGGTGGTTGAGACTGAAGCTTTCTTT. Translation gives CSVRVVETEAFF.

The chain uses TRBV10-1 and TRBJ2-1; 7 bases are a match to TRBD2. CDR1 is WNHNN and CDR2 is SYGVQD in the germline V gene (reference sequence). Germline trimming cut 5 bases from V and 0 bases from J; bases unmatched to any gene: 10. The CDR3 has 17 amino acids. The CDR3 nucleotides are TGCGCCAGCAGTAAAATGGGAGGGCAGAGCTCCTACAATGAGCAGTTCTTC. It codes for CASSKMGGQSSYNEQFF.

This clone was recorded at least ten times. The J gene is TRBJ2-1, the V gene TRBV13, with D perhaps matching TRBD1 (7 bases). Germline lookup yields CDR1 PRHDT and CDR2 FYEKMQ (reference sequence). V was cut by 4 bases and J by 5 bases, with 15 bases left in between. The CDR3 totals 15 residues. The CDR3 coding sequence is TGTGCCAGCAGCTCTGCCCAGGGGGGCCACAATGAGCAGTTCTTC. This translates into CASSSAQGGHNEQFF.

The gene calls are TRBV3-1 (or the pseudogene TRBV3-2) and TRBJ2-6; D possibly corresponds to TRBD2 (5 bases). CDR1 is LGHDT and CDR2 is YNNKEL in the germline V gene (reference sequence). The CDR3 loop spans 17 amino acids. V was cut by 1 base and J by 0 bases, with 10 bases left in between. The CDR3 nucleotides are TGTGCCAGCAGCCAAGGCCACACTAGCTCTGGGGCCAACGTCCTGACTTTC. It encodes CASSQGHTSSGANVLTF.

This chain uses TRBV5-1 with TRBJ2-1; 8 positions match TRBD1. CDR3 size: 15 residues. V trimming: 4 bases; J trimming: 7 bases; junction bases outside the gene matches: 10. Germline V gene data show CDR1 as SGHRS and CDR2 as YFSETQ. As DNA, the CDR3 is TGCGCCAGCAGCCTCAACAGGGGGGTAGGGAATGAGCAGTTCTTC. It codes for CASSLNRGVGNEQFF. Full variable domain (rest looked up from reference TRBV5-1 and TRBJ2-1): KAGVTQTPRYLIKTRGQQVTLSCSPISGHRSVSWYQQTPGQGLQFLFEYFSETQRNKGNFPGRFSGRQFSNSRSEMNVSTLELGDSALYLCASSLNRGVGNEQFFGPGTRLTVL.

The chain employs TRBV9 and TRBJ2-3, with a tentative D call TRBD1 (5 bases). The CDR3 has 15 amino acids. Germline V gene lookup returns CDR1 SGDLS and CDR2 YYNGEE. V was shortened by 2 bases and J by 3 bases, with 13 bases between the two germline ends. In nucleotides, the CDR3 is TGTGCCAGCAGCGTCTCCCAAGGGGTTACAGATACGCAGTATTTT. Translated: CASSVSQGVTDTQYF.

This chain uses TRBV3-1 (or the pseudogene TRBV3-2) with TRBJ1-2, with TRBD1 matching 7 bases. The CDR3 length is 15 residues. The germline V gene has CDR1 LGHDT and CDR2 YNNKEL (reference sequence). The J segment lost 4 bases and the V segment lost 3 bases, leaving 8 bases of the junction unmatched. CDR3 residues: CASSQRGHSAYGYTF. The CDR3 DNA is TGTGCCAGCAGCCAGAGGGGGCATTCGGCCTATGGCTACACCTTC.

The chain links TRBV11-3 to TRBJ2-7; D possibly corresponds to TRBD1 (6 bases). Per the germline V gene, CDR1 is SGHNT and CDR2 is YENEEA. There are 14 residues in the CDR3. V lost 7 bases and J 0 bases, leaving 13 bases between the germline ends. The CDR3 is CASTSTGYSYEQYF. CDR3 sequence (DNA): TGTGCCAGCACGTCTACAGGGTACTCCTACGAGCAGTACTTC.

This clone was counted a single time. Here the CDR3 DNA reads TGTGCCTGGCTGGGGACAGCCACTAACTATGGCTACACCTTC. Its translation is CAWLGTATNYGYTF. The V call is TRBV30, the J call TRBJ1-2, with 7 bases fitting TRBD1. The germline V gene encodes CDR1 GTSNPN and CDR2 SVGIG (reference sequence). Germline trimming cut 5 bases from V and 0 bases from J; bases unmatched to any gene: 6. The CDR3 loop spans 14 amino acids.

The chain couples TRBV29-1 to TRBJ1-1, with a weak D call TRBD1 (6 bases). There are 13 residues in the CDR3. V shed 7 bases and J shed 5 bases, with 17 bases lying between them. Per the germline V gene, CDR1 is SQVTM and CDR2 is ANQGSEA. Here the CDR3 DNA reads TGCAGCGGCTCGGATGGGGGCGTGACTGAAGCTTTCTTT. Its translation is CSGSDGGVTEAFF.

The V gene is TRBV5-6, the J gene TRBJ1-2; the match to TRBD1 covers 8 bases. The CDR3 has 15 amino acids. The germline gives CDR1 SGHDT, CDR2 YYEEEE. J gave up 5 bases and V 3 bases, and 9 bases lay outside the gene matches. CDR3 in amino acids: CASSSPGQDLYGYTF. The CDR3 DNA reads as TGTGCCAGCAGCTCGCCGGGACAGGATTTATATGGCTACACCTTC.

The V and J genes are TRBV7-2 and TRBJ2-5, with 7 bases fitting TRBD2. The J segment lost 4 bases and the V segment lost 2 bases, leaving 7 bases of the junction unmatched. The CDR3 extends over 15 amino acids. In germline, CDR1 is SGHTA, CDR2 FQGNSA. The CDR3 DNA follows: TGTGCCAGCAGCTTAAGCGTGACGGGAGGAGAGACCCAGTACTTC. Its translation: CASSLSVTGGETQYF.

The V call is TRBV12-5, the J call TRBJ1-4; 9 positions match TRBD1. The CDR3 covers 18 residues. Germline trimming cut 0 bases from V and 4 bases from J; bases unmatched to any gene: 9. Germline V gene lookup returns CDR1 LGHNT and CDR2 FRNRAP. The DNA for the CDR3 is TGTGCTAGTGGTTTGGTACTCGGACAGGGGACGAATAATGAAAAACTGTTTTTT. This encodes CASGLVLGQGTNNEKLFF.

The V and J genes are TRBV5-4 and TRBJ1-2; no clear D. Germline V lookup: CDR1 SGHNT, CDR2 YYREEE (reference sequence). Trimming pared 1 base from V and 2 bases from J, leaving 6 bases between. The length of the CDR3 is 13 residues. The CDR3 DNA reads TGTGCCAGCAGCTTGTTCCAGAACTATGGCTACACCTTC. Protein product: CASSLFQNYGYTF. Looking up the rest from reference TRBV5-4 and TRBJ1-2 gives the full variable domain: ETGVTQSPTHLIKTRGQQVTLRCSSQSGHNTVSWYQQALGQGPQFIFQYYREEENGRGNFPPRFSGLQFPNYSSELNVNALELDDSALYLCASSLFQNYGYTFGSGTRLTVV.

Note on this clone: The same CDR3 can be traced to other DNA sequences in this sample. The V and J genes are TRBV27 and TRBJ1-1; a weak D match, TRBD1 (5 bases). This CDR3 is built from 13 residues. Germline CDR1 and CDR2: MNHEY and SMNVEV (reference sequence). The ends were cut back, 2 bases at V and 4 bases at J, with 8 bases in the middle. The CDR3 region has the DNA TGTGCCAGCAGTTTAGGGGGTGGCACTGAAGCTTTCTTT. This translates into CASSLGGGTEAFF.